The 2 T cell receptor beta chains reported below all come from one sample, sequenced in a study of T cell responses to AZD1222 COVID-19 vaccine. Generated by immunoSEQ multiplex PCR, the TCRdb table keeps only in-frame clones and is missing some. The repertoire holds tens of thousands of clones, 83% seen once, with approximately 5.9% in the top ten. The sample in question was peripheral blood, obtained 28 days after the second AZD1222 dose. The source of these receptors is an adult who received the AZD1222 COVID-19 vaccine.

DNA of the CDR3: TGTGCCAGCAGTGAAAGATGGCGGTACACAGATACGCAGTATTTT. Amino acid sequence: CASSERWRYTDTQYF. The V call is TRBV2, the J call TRBJ2-3; D remains ambiguous. CDR1 and CDR2 from the germline V gene are SNHLY and FYNNEI. Trimming stripped 2 bases from V and 2 bases from J, with 11 bases between. The CDR3 extends over 15 amino acids.

V is TRBV30 and J is TRBJ1-1; the match to TRBD1 covers 8 bases. The V and J ends lost 7 bases and 11 bases, in that order; junction bases with no gene match: 9. CDR1 is GTSNPN and CDR2 is SVGIG in the germline V gene (reference sequence). This CDR3 spans 11 amino acids. CDR3 protein: CASTGGRDAFF. The CDR3 DNA is TGTGCCTCAACAGGGGGTCGGGACGCTTTCTTT.